The 26 T cell receptor beta chains given below trace back to one sample, sequenced in a study of blood T cell repertoires in COVID-19. Here immunoSEQ multiplex PCR was the method, and the copy in TCRdb shows in-frame clones only, minus some. The sample lists about 160,000 clones; about 89% were seen once. The sample comprised peripheral blood. The receptors here all came from an elderly man with acute or convalescent COVID-19.

The genes are TRBV7-9 and TRBJ2-2; D perhaps matches TRBD1 (5 bases). The CDR3 covers 15 residues. Germline V gene data show CDR1 as SEHNR and CDR2 as FQNEAQ (reference sequence). The V end was cut by 1 base, the J end by 3 bases, with 9 bases between. CDR3 bases: TGTGCCAGCAGCTTAGGACAGTTGGACACCGGGGAGCTGTTTTTT. This translates into CASSLGQLDTGELFF.

The genes are TRBV16 and TRBJ2-2, with D possibly being TRBD2 (5 bases). This CDR3 is 15 amino acids long. CDR1 is KGHSY, CDR2 FQNENV, per germline. V dropped 2 bases and J dropped 4 bases, with 11 bases sitting between them. CDR3 sequence: CASSQSLAGTGELFF. The CDR3 bases are TGTGCCAGCAGCCAAAGCCTGGCGGGCACCGGGGAGCTGTTTTTT. The whole variable domain, filled in from reference TRBV16 and TRBJ2-2, reads GEEVAQTPKHLVRGEGQKAKLYCAPIKGHSYVFWYQQVLKNEFKFLISFQNENVFDETGMPKERFSAKCLPNSPCSLEIQATKLEDSAVYFCASSQSLAGTGELFFGEGSRLTVL.

V is TRBV21-1 and J is TRBJ2-7; TRBD1 is the table's D call, not checked against the DNA. TRBV21-1 is an annotated pseudogene. The CDR3 length is 18 residues. This CDR3 is CASSKMRQTELKPYEQYF. CDR3 DNA sequence: TGTGCCAGCAGCAAAATGAGACAGACCGAACTTAAGCCCTACGAGCAGTACTTC.

J is TRBJ2-7 and V is TRBV20-1; the D gene is possibly TRBD2 (5 bases). The V end was cut by 6 bases, the J end by 3 bases, with 9 bases between. The CDR3 is 11 residues long. Germline V gene sequence: CDR1 DFQATT, CDR2 SNEGSKA (reference sequence). CDR3 sequence (DNA): TGCAGTGCCGGAGGATACTACGAGCAGTACTTC. It yields the protein CSAGGYYEQYF.

V is TRBV7-2 and J is TRBJ1-1, with TRBD1 identical over 9 bases. CDR3 length: 14 amino acids. Germline V gene lookup returns CDR1 SGHTA and CDR2 FQGNSA. V lost 3 bases, J lost 6 bases, and 5 bases stayed unmatched. CDR3 protein: CASSFGTGTAEAFF. The CDR3 DNA follows: TGTGCCAGCAGCTTCGGGACAGGGACGGCTGAAGCTTTCTTT.

V is TRBV28 and J is TRBJ2-7; TRBD2 agrees at 7 bases. The CDR3 is 15 residues long. The germline CDR1 and CDR2 sequences are MDHEN and SYDVKM. V lost 5 bases, J lost 2 bases, and 9 bases stayed unmatched. For the CDR3, the DNA is TGTGCCAGCAGTCCCCCCCGGGAGGTCACCTACGAGCAGTACTTC. This gives the protein CASSPPREVTYEQYF. The full variable domain, its missing parts supplied by reference TRBV28 and TRBJ2-7, is DVKVTQSSRYLVKRTGEKVFLECVQDMDHENMFWYRQDPGLGLRLIYFSYDVKMKEKGDIPEGYSVSREKKERFSLILESASTNQTSMYLCASSPPREVTYEQYFGPGTRLTVT.

This chain connects TRBV18 to TRBJ2-3; perhaps TRBD2 as D (7 bases). The germline gives CDR1 KGHSH, CDR2 LQKENI. CDR3 length: 14 residues. The germline V and J ends were trimmed by 6 bases and 6 bases, with 16 bases remaining between them. The CDR3 sequence: CASSSGGPTDTQYF. Here the CDR3 DNA reads TGTGCCAGCTCTTCCGGGGGGCCCACGGATACGCAGTATTTT. Looking up the rest from reference TRBV18 and TRBJ2-3 gives the full variable domain: NAGVMQNPRHLVRRRGQEARLRCSPMKGHSHVYWYRQLPEEGLKFMVYLQKENIIDESGMPKERFSAEFPKEGPSILRIQQVVRGDSAAYFCASSSGGPTDTQYFGPGTRLTVL.

The chain recombines TRBV6-5 with TRBJ1-4; no definite D call. The CDR3 contains 11 residues. V lost 6 bases and J lost 8, with 7 bases in between. Germline V gene data show CDR1 as MNHEY and CDR2 as SVGAGI. CDR3 amino acids: CASRRGEKLFF. For the CDR3, the DNA is TGTGCCAGCAGGAGAGGGGAAAAACTGTTTTTT.

The genes are TRBV7-2 and TRBJ1-4; 7 bases align to TRBD1. CDR3 length equals 16 residues. Germline CDR1 is SGHTA and CDR2 is FQGNSA. V shed 5 bases and J 0 bases; nucleotides not matched to a gene: 6. The DNA of the CDR3 is TGTGCCAGCAGCCGCCGGACAGGCTCAACTAATGAAAAACTGTTTTTT. Translated: CASSRRTGSTNEKLFF. Full variable domain (remainder filled in from reference TRBV7-2 and TRBJ1-4): GAGVSQSPSNKVTEKGKDVELRCDPISGHTALYWYRQSLGQGLEFLIYFQGNSAPDKSGLPSDRFSAERTGGSVSTLTIQRTQQEDSAVYLCASSRRTGSTNEKLFFGSGTQLSVL.

The chain carries TRBV7-8 and TRBJ2-7; 10 bases agree with TRBD1. CDR3 length: 17 amino acids. The J segment lost 4 bases and the V segment lost 5 bases, leaving 14 bases of the junction unmatched. Germline values: CDR1 SGHVS, CDR2 FQNEAQ. CDR3 sequence: CASSATAGGQGIYEQYF. Here the CDR3 DNA reads TGTGCCAGCAGCGCCACAGCCGGGGGACAGGGGATATACGAGCAGTACTTC.

In this sample, this clone turned up once. The chain combines TRBV4-1 with TRBJ1-6; D unclear. The V gene's germline CDR1 is MGHRA and CDR2 YSYEKL. Trimming took 2 bases from V and 14 from J, leaving 16 bases between them. This CDR3 has 14 amino acids. This CDR3 is CASSQIGPTGALHF. In DNA form, the CDR3 reads TGCGCCAGCAGCCAAATCGGACCCACGGGAGCCCTCCACTTT.

V gene TRBV9 combines with J gene TRBJ2-7, with D perhaps TRBD1 (6 bases). The germline V gene encodes CDR1 SGDLS and CDR2 YYNGEE. The CDR3 contains 14 residues. V lost 4 bases and J 4 bases, leaving 15 bases between the germline ends. Here the CDR3 DNA reads TGTGCCAGCAGCCTAGATGGGGGCGGGTACGAGCAGTACTTC. Its protein product is CASSLDGGGYEQYF.

This chain links TRBV6-5 with TRBJ2-7; 10 nucleotides line up with TRBD2. V gave up 4 bases and J gave up 3 bases; unmatched junction bases: 6. The length of the CDR3 is 15 residues. Germline V lookup: CDR1 MNHEY, CDR2 SVGAGI. DNA for the CDR3: TGTGCCAGCAGTTCTCTAGCGGGAGCTCTCTACGAGCAGTACTTC. Encoded protein: CASSSLAGALYEQYF.

V gene TRBV5-6 combines with J gene TRBJ2-5, with TRBD1 matching 7 bases. V was pared by 4 bases and J by 3 bases, with 3 bases of the junction left unmatched. This CDR3 spans 13 amino acids. Germline V gene lookup returns CDR1 SGHDT and CDR2 YYEEEE. CDR3 DNA sequence: TGTGCCAGCAGCCCCGGGACAGAAGAGACCCAGTACTTC. Translating it yields CASSPGTEETQYF.

This chain connects TRBV18 to TRBJ1-1; D is ambiguous. The CDR3 is 16 amino acids. V was cut by 3 bases and J by 0 bases, with 14 bases left in between. Germline assignment: CDR1 KGHSH and CDR2 LQKENI. In nucleotides, the CDR3 is TGTGCCAGCTCACCCCCCGACACAGCCCTGAACACTGAAGCTTTCTTT. Protein sequence: CASSPPDTALNTEAFF. The whole variable domain, remainder taken from reference TRBV18 and TRBJ1-1, is NAGVMQNPRHLVRRRGQEARLRCSPMKGHSHVYWYRQLPEEGLKFMVYLQKENIIDESGMPKERFSAEFPKEGPSILRIQQVVRGDSAAYFCASSPPDTALNTEAFFGQGTRLTVV.

The rearrangement links TRBV6-5 to TRBJ2-7, with 7 bases aligning to TRBD1. Germline assignment: CDR1 MNHEY and CDR2 SVGAGI. Trimming removed 2 bases from V and 3 bases from J; junction bases left unmatched: 4. The CDR3 runs 14 residues. CDR3 sequence: CASSYGDRNYEQYF. The CDR3 DNA reads as TGTGCCAGCAGTTACGGGGACAGAAACTACGAGCAGTACTTC.

Comments on this clone: One junction end disagrees with the germline gene, perhaps due to a read error. J is TRBJ2-3 and V is TRBV28; 9 bases are shared with TRBD1. The CDR3 totals 12 residues. Germline V gives CDR1 MDHEN, CDR2 SYDVKM. Here the CDR3 DNA reads TGTGCCGGCAGCGGGACAGGGTTTATGCAGTATTTT. Translating it yields CAGSGTGFMQYF.

The V and J genes are TRBV9 and TRBJ2-3; 11 bases map to TRBD1. CDR1 and CDR2 (germline): SGDLS, YYNGEE. The V segment lost 4 bases and the J segment 3 bases; nucleotides outside the gene matches: 4. The CDR3 length is 15 residues. CDR3 nucleotides: TGTGCCAGCAGCATAGGACAGGGGGCAACAGATACGCAGTATTTT. Translating it yields CASSIGQGATDTQYF.

The chain is built from TRBV19 and TRBJ2-4; maybe TRBD1 (6 bases). The CDR3 sequence is 14 residues long. Germline V gene sequence: CDR1 LNHDA, CDR2 SQIVND (reference sequence). The germline V and J ends were trimmed by 1 base and 6 bases, with 10 bases remaining between them. The CDR3 bases are TGTGCCAGTAGTATAGGCCTACAGGGAAACATTCAGTACTTC. Translated: CASSIGLQGNIQYF.

This chain joins TRBV6-2 or TRBV6-3 and TRBJ2-7; D uncertain. V lost 0 bases and J lost 6, with 9 bases in between. Germline V gives CDR1 MNHEY, CDR2 SVGEGT. This CDR3 contains 13 residues. CDR3 nucleotide sequence: TGTGCCAGCAGTTACTCGAGAAACGGCGAGCAGTACTTC. This codes for CASSYSRNGEQYF.

The chain has TRBV6-5 and TRBJ1-2; TRBD1 agrees at 7 bases. This CDR3 is built from 15 residues. Germline CDR1 is MNHEY and CDR2 is SVGAGI. V lost 6 bases and J lost 3; bases outside the gene matches: 10. CDR3 amino acids: CASSPSPGTDYGYTF. CDR3 coding DNA: TGTGCCAGCAGCCCATCCCCCGGGACAGACTATGGCTACACCTTC.

V gene TRBV6-2 or TRBV6-3 combines with J gene TRBJ1-3, with D perhaps matching TRBD1 (5 bases). The V end was cut by 4 bases, the J end by 0 bases, with 10 bases between. The CDR3 covers 15 residues. From germline, CDR1 is MNHEY and CDR2 SVGEGT. CDR3 amino acids: CASSSPTASGNTIYF. In nucleotides, the CDR3 is TGTGCCAGCAGTTCACCGACAGCCTCTGGAAACACCATATATTTT.

The rearrangement links TRBV19 to TRBJ1-1, with 8 bases lining up with TRBD1. The length of the CDR3 is 14 residues. The trim removed 8 bases at V and 7 bases at J, leaving 12 bases unmatched. CDR1 and CDR2 (germline): LNHDA, SQIVND (reference sequence). The CDR3 region is CASGTGSLLGEAFF. The CDR3 bases are TGTGCCAGTGGGACAGGTTCCTTACTTGGTGAAGCTTTCTTT.

The rearrangement joins TRBV5-1 to TRBJ2-5, with D perhaps TRBD2 (7 bases). The CDR3 has 15 residues. V was trimmed by 2 bases and J by 3 bases, leaving 14 bases between them. Per the germline V gene, CDR1 is SGHRS and CDR2 is YFSETQ. The CDR3 reads CASSFRSGGKETQYF. The CDR3 nucleotides read TGCGCCAGCAGCTTTAGGTCGGGGGGCAAAGAGACCCAGTACTTC.

In its sample, this clone was seen once. The CDR3 is CAITGTLNTDTQYF. The CDR3 DNA is TGTGCCATAACCGGGACTCTAAACACAGATACGCAGTATTTT. V is TRBV7-9 and J is TRBJ2-3; D is perhaps TRBD2 (6 bases). Germline loops: CDR1 SEHNR, CDR2 FQNEAQ (reference sequence). The CDR3 loop spans 14 amino acids. Trimming left V 10 bases short and J 2 bases short, with 16 bases between. Full variable domain (rest looked up from reference TRBV7-9 and TRBJ2-3): DTGVSQNPRHKITKRGQNVTFRCDPISEHNRLYWYRQTLGQGPEFLTYFQNEAQLEKSRLLSDRFSAERPKGSFSTLEIQRTEQGDSAMYLCAITGTLNTDTQYFGPGTRLTVL.

The genes are TRBV28 and TRBJ1-5; a weak D match, TRBD1 (5 bases). CDR3 length equals 16 residues. The germline V and J ends were trimmed by 6 bases and 6 bases, with 21 bases remaining between them. CDR1 is MDHEN and CDR2 is SYDVKM in the germline V gene. Here the CDR3 DNA reads TGTGCCAGCAGACTCTCCCGGGGGGGAGGAGGTCAGCCCCAGCATTTT. It translates to CASRLSRGGGGQPQHF.